A selection of T cell receptor beta chains follows, all from one sample in a study of T cell responses to AZD1222 COVID-19 vaccine. Produced via immunoSEQ multiplex PCR; TCRdb's table is partial and in-frame only. The data show around 130,000 clones, with approximately 90% seen just once and roughly 4% held by the top ten. The material sequenced was peripheral blood, taken 28 days after the second AZD1222 dose. The receptors derive from an adult who received the AZD1222 COVID-19 vaccine. CDR3s include the opening cysteine and the closing phenylalanine or tryptophan. D genes are given only for firm matches. A clone size is listed for some rows: how often the clone was seen (once, few, many), or a class if it is expanded.

CDR3aa,CDR3nt,abundance,d_gene,j_gene,v_gene
CSASPLGEKLFF,TGCAGTGCTAGTCCACTAGGTGAAAAACTGTTTTTT,-,-,TRBJ1-4,TRBV20-1
CATSSLGGQLNTEAFF,TGTGCCACCAGCAGCCTGGGGGGGCAGTTGAACACTGAAGCTTTCTTT,-,-,TRBJ1-1,TRBV15
CASSQGFSAKNIQYF,TGTGCCAGCAGCCAAGGGTTTTCGGCCAAAAACATTCAGTACTTC,-,-,TRBJ2-4,TRBV7-8
CASLSGGAGETQYF,TGTGCCAGCCTTAGCGGGGGGGCCGGAGAGACCCAGTACTTC,-,TRBD2,TRBJ2-5,TRBV2
CSVEGTSDEQFF,TGCAGCGTTGAGGGGACTAGCGATGAGCAGTTCTTC,once,TRBD2,TRBJ2-1,TRBV29-1
CASSESPFSGNTIYF,TGTGCCAGTAGCGAGAGTCCCTTCTCTGGAAACACCATATATTTT,once,-,TRBJ1-3,TRBV19
CASSQSPGDTGELFF,TGCGCCAGCAGCCAATCCCCAGGGGACACCGGGGAGCTGTTTTTT,-,-,TRBJ2-2,TRBV4-1
CASSLARDAGANVLTF,TGTGCCAGCAGCTTAGCGCGGGACGCTGGGGCCAACGTCCTGACTTTC,-,-,TRBJ2-6,TRBV7-2
CASTKYGAGSGNTIYF,TGTGCCAGTACCAAATACGGGGCCGGCTCTGGAAACACCATATATTTT,-,-,TRBJ1-3,TRBV19
CASSRTPGQGGETQYF,TGTGCCAGCTCACGGACCCCGGGACAGGGGGGGGAGACCCAGTACTTC,-,TRBD1,TRBJ2-5,TRBV18
CASTAITGELFF,TGTGCCAGCACCGCCATCACCGGGGAGCTGTTTTTT,-,-,TRBJ2-2,TRBV7-9